This passage covers 17 T cell receptor beta chains from one sample sequenced in a study of blood T cell repertoires in COVID-19. Sequencing was performed with immunoSEQ multiplex PCR; in TCRdb, only in-frame clones are kept and a portion is missing. The data show 130,000 to 150,000 clones, 76% seen once. The sample consisted of peripheral blood. The origin of the receptors is a man aged 60 to 69 with acute or convalescent COVID-19.

The chain combines TRBV5-1 with TRBJ2-6; perhaps TRBD2 as D (6 bases). Germline V CDR1 and CDR2: SGHRS, YFSETQ. The CDR3 covers 15 residues. Between the trimmed V and J ends, which lost 3 bases and 2 bases, there was a span of 9 bases. The CDR3 protein is CASSSTSAGANVLTF. The CDR3, as DNA: TGCGCCAGCAGCTCGACTAGTGCTGGGGCCAACGTCCTGACTTTC.

V usage is TRBV2 and J usage is TRBJ1-1; maybe TRBD1 (5 bases). CDR3 length equals 12 residues. Germline CDR1 is SNHLY and CDR2 is FYNNEI. V was clipped by 8 bases and J by 5 bases, with 12 bases between them. CDR3 sequence: CASGQGLTEAFF. CDR3 nucleotide sequence: TGTGCCAGCGGGCAGGGTTTAACTGAAGCTTTCTTT.

CDR3 sequence (DNA): TGTGCCAGCAGTGACTCCGGGGTGGACTCAGATACGCAGTATTTT. As protein: CASSDSGVDSDTQYF. V and J are TRBV6-4 and TRBJ2-3, with a weak D call TRBD2 (5 bases). The CDR3 length is 15 residues. V gave up 0 bases and J gave up 4 bases, with 11 bases separating them. Germline assignment: CDR1 MRHNA and CDR2 SNTAGT.

At least ten counts were recorded for this clone. This chain joins TRBV7-3 and TRBJ1-1; D call uncertain. Per the germline V gene, CDR1 is SGHTA and CDR2 is FQGTGA. V shed 5 bases and J shed 4 bases, with 5 bases lying between them. The CDR3 runs 11 residues. The DNA for the CDR3 is TGTGCCAGCAGCCCGGGCACTGAAGCTTTCTTT. Residues: CASSPGTEAFF.

J is TRBJ1-2 and V is TRBV4-1, with a possible D match to TRBD1 (5 bases). The CDR3 loop spans 16 amino acids. Per the germline V gene, CDR1 is MGHRA and CDR2 is YSYEKL. The V gene lost 0 bases and the J gene lost 0 bases, with 11 bases spanning the gap. The CDR3 reads CASSQEKGRANYGYTF. The CDR3 coding sequence is TGCGCCAGCAGCCAAGAAAAAGGCAGGGCTAACTATGGCTACACCTTC.

The genes are TRBV6-5 and TRBJ2-3, with 8 bases matching TRBD2. Germline trimming cut 7 bases from V and 6 bases from J; bases unmatched to any gene: 9. The CDR3 is 14 residues long. The germline gives CDR1 MNHEY, CDR2 SVGAGI. This chain's CDR3 is CASKLAVITDTQYF. CDR3 in DNA: TGTGCCAGCAAACTAGCGGTGATTACTGATACGCAGTATTTT.

Only a few counts were recorded for this clone. V is TRBV5-1 and J is TRBJ2-2; 8 bases are a match to TRBD1. The germline V gene encodes CDR1 SGHRS and CDR2 YFSETQ. CDR3 length: 14 amino acids. J was trimmed by 8 bases and V by 3 bases; bases with no gene match: 6. CDR3 in DNA: TGCGCCAGCAGCTCCGGACAGGGACGGGGGGAGCTGTTTTTT. This translates into CASSSGQGRGELFF. The whole variable domain, remainder taken from reference TRBV5-1 and TRBJ2-2, is KAGVTQTPRYLIKTRGQQVTLSCSPISGHRSVSWYQQTPGQGLQFLFEYFSETQRNKGNFPGRFSGRQFSNSRSEMNVSTLELGDSALYLCASSSGQGRGELFFGEGSRLTVL.

Only one count was recorded for this clone. The chain carries TRBV12-3 or TRBV12-4 and TRBJ1-1, with D hard to call. Trimming left V 3 bases short and J 0 bases short, with 5 bases between. The CDR3 covers 13 residues. CDR3 region: CASSFRVNTEAFF. The CDR3 region has the DNA TGTGCCAGCAGTTTTAGAGTGAACACTGAAGCTTTCTTT.

The chain recombines TRBV29-1 with TRBJ2-1; 7 bases are shared with TRBD2. The CDR3 covers 16 residues. Per germline, CDR1 SQVTM and CDR2 ANQGSEA. V was clipped by 2 bases and J by 2 bases; unmatched bases: 9. CDR3 sequence (DNA): TGCAGCGTTGAACTTCCACTAGCGAGTCCCTACAATGAGCAGTTCTTC. Its protein is CSVELPLASPYNEQFF.

The chain uses TRBV29-1 and TRBJ2-7; 7 positions match TRBD1. Germline V gene lookup returns CDR1 SQVTM and CDR2 ANQGSEA. With 4 bases clipped from V and 2 bases from J, the junction kept 8 bases outside the gene matches. There are 14 residues in the CDR3. The CDR3 spells CSVGLWDSPYEQYF. The CDR3 DNA reads as TGCAGCGTTGGACTTTGGGACAGCCCCTACGAGCAGTACTTC.

This clone was seen only once. This chain joins TRBV4-1 and TRBJ2-1; 9 nucleotides agree with TRBD1. Per the germline V gene, CDR1 is MGHRA and CDR2 is YSYEKL. This CDR3 region has 15 residues. The V gene end was trimmed by 5 bases and the J gene end by 8 bases; junction bases not matched to a gene: 10. The CDR3 protein is CASSIQGAGRDEQFF. For the CDR3, the DNA is TGCGCCAGCAGCATACAGGGGGCGGGAAGGGATGAGCAGTTCTTC.

The chain has TRBV2 and TRBJ1-4, with 9 nucleotides matching TRBD1. V was clipped by 6 bases and J by 7 bases; unmatched bases: 9. Germline V lookup: CDR1 SNHLY, CDR2 FYNNEI. The CDR3 has 15 amino acids. The CDR3 here is CASSALGQGGEKLFF. CDR3 DNA sequence: TGTGCCAGCAGCGCCTTGGGACAGGGTGGTGAAAAACTGTTTTTT.

CDR3 coding DNA: TGTGCCAGCAGCTTAGGAAGTACTAGCGGGAACACCGGGGAGCTGTTTTTT. Translation gives CASSLGSTSGNTGELFF. This rearrangement joins TRBV7-6 to TRBJ2-2; 8 nucleotides line up with TRBD2. This CDR3 is 17 amino acids long. With V trimmed by 1 base and J by 1 base, 5 bases remained unmatched. CDR1 and CDR2 (germline): SGHVS, FNYEAQ.

This clone was found once. The chain recombines TRBV18 with TRBJ2-3; unclear D gene. V lost 3 bases to trimming and J lost 2 bases, with 6 bases between them. CDR1 is KGHSH, CDR2 LQKENI, per germline. CDR3 length: 13 residues. The CDR3 DNA sequence: TGTGCCAGCTCACCGCGGATCACAGATACGCAGTATTTT. This codes for CASSPRITDTQYF.

The chain has TRBV5-4 and TRBJ1-2; possible D gene TRBD1, 5 bases. This CDR3 has 14 residues. Deletions cut 4 bases from V and 8 bases from J, with 18 bases between. Germline-derived CDR1 and CDR2 are SGHNT and YYREEE (reference sequence). The CDR3 spells CASSRWRDLRGYTF. CDR3 bases: TGTGCCAGCAGCCGATGGAGGGACCTACGCGGCTACACCTTC. Variable domain in full (rest from reference TRBV5-4 and TRBJ1-2): ETGVTQSPTHLIKTRGQQVTLRCSSQSGHNTVSWYQQALGQGPQFIFQYYREEENGRGNFPPRFSGLQFPNYSSELNVNALELDDSALYLCASSRWRDLRGYTFGSGTRLTVV.

The V and J genes are TRBV5-1 and TRBJ2-7; 8 bases agree with TRBD1. Per the germline V gene, CDR1 is SGHRS and CDR2 is YFSETQ. Trimming at V came to 2 bases and at J to 2 bases, leaving 3 bases not matched to a gene. CDR3 length equals 14 residues. In DNA, the CDR3 is TGCGCCAGCAGCTTTGGGACAGGACCCTACGAGCAGTACTTC. This gives the protein CASSFGTGPYEQYF.

The rearrangement joins TRBV6-5 to TRBJ1-2, with D perhaps TRBD1 (6 bases). CDR3 length: 15 residues. Germline V gene sequence: CDR1 MNHEY, CDR2 SVGAGI. V lost 0 bases and J lost 8, with 16 bases in between. The chain's CDR3 is CASSYSFRGEGGYTF. The CDR3 DNA sequence: TGTGCCAGCAGTTACTCGTTTAGGGGGGAGGGCGGCTACACCTTC.